This TCR beta chain is drawn from a study of T cells after yellow fever vaccination. The CDR3 loop spans 20 amino acids. Germline loops: CDR1 SGHAT, CDR2 FQNNGV. The V gene end was trimmed by 2 bases and the J gene end by 1 base; junction bases not matched to a gene: 9. TCRdb independently ran MiXCR on the 5' RACE reads; one entry per CDR3 protein. Here the sample spans a few hundred thousand distinct CDR3 sequences, more than 8.5% being singletons. This clonotype has a handful of counts. This TCR derives from a man between 18 and 35 years old who received the YFV17D yellow fever vaccine. The chain joins TRBV11-2 to TRBJ2-3, with 16 bases fitting TRBD2. The source material was PBMCs, sampled on the day of the first yellow fever vaccination. The CDR3 DNA reads as TGTGCCAGCAGCTTATTCCCCTGGGGACTAGCGGGGGGGGGCACAGATACGCAGTATTTT. Amino acids: CASSLFPWGLAGGGTDTQYF. Full variable domain (remainder filled in from reference TRBV11-2 and TRBJ2-3): EAGVAQSPRYKIIEKRQSVAFWCNPISGHATLYWYQQILGQGPKLLIQFQNNGVVDDSQLPKDRFSAERLKGVDSTLKIQPAKLEDSAVYLCASSLFPWGLAGGGTDTQYFGPGTRLTVL.